This T cell receptor (beta chain) derives from a study of CD8 T cells in Susac syndrome. Sequencing of TCR beta covered CD8+ and CD4+ T cells obtained from blood. In the multiple sclerosis control group, patients were treatment-naive and had stable or active relapsing-remitting disease. Negative isolation was used for CD8+ and CD4+ T cells and FACS enrichment for TEMRA cells. Random hexamers primed reverse transcription of about 0.5 to 1 ug RNA. Across 54 Vbeta and 13 Jbeta, immunoSEQ multiplex PCR amplified TCR beta CDR3. TCRdb re-called the immunoSEQ multiplex PCR reads with MiXCR, one entry per CDR3 protein. The repertoire holds about 400,000 distinct CDR3 sequences, with approximately 89% as singletons. Looked up from germline, CDR1 is SGHRS and CDR2 is YFSETQ. The CDR3 has 16 residues. V was cut by 5 bases and J by 1 base, with 15 bases left in between.

The sequenced sample was CD8+ T cells from PBMCs. The sequence derives from a human donor with multiple sclerosis. This rearrangement joins TRBV5-1 to TRBJ2-2; D might be TRBD1 or TRBD2, each matching 5 bases. The CDR3 DNA reads TGCGCCAGCAGGGAATATCCGGGGCAGAACACCGGGGAGCTGTTTTTT. This translates into CASREYPGQNTGELFF.